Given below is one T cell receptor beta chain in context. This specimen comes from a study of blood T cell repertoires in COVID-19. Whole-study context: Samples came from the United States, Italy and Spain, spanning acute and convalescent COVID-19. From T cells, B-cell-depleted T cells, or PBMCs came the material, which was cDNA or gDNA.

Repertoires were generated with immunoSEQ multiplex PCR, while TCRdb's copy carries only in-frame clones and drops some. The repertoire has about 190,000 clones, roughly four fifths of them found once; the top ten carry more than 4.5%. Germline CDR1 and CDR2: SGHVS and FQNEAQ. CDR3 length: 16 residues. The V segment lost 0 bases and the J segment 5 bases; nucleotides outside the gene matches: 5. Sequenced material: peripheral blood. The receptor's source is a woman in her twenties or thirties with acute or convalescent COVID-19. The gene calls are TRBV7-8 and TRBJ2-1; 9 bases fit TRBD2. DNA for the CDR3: TGTGCCAGCAGCTTAGCGGGCGGGGGGGCCCACAATGAGCAGTTCTTC. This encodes CASSLAGGGAHNEQFF.